The 9 T cell receptor beta chains given below trace back to one sample, sequenced in a study of CD8 T cells in ankylosing spondylitis. Each CDR3 protein gets one entry after TCRdb re-called the 5' RACE reads with MiXCR. Among 200,000 to 250,000 distinct CDR3 sequences listed, under 12% were seen once. The specimen sequenced was blood, either unsorted or a sorted T cell fraction (not recorded which). Receptors were obtained from a male donor with ankylosing spondylitis or in good health (not recorded which).

With respect to this clonotype: A read error may be the cause here, since a much bigger clone is one base away. V is TRBV3-1 and J is TRBJ1-4; D gene uncertain. Germline CDR1 and CDR2: LGHDT and YNNKEL (reference sequence). Between the trimmed V and J ends, which lost 0 bases and 5 bases, there was a span of 10 bases. The CDR3 covers 15 residues. CDR3 loop: CASSQEQRFNEKLFF. The CDR3 region has the DNA TGTGCCAGCAGCCAAGAACAGCGGTTCAATGAAAAACTGTTTTTT.

There are a few counts of this clonotype. The chain joins TRBV7-9 to TRBJ2-5; the match to TRBD2 covers 8 bases. Trimming took 5 bases from V and 4 from J; bases not matched to a gene: 6. Germline V gene data show CDR1 as SEHNR and CDR2 as FQNEAQ (reference sequence). CDR3 length: 14 residues. The CDR3 sequence is CASSPSTSAETQYF. CDR3 bases: TGTGCCAGCAGCCCCTCGACTAGCGCAGAGACCCAGTACTTC.

The chain carries TRBV12-3 or TRBV12-4 and TRBJ2-7, with D possibly being TRBD1 or TRBD2 (5 bases each). The CDR3 loop spans 13 amino acids. Trimming stripped 2 bases from V and 6 bases from J, with 11 bases between. The CDR3 coding sequence is TGTGCCAGCAGTTTATTTCTGGGGGTCGAGCAGTACTTC. Its protein is CASSLFLGVEQYF.

This clonotype was recorded many times. The chain joins TRBV5-4 to TRBJ2-5; TRBD2 is a possible D gene (6 bases). The CDR3 totals 14 residues. Germline CDR1 and CDR2: SGHNT and YYREEE (reference sequence). V was pared by 0 bases and J by 4 bases, with 10 bases between. In nucleotides, the CDR3 is TGTGCCAGCAGCTTGGTTGGGGGAGGAGAGACCCAGTACTTC. Its translation: CASSLVGGGETQYF. The full variable domain, with the rest looked up from reference TRBV5-4 and TRBJ2-5, is ETGVTQSPTHLIKTRGQQVTLRCSSQSGHNTVSWYQQALGQGPQFIFQYYREEENGRGNFPPRFSGLQFPNYSSELNVNALELDDSALYLCASSLVGGGETQYFGPGTRLLVL.

In this sample, this clonotype turned up many times. The CDR3 nucleotides are TGTGCCATGGGGATAGACAGCTACAATGAGCAGTTCTTC. This sequence encodes CAMGIDSYNEQFF. The V and J genes are TRBV10-3 and TRBJ2-1, with a weak D call TRBD1 (5 bases). V lost 9 bases and J 3 bases, leaving 12 bases between the germline ends. The germline V gene encodes CDR1 ENHRY and CDR2 SYGVKD. This CDR3 spans 13 amino acids.

This clonotype was seen a few times. V is TRBV5-1 and J is TRBJ2-5; tentatively, D is TRBD2 (6 bases). V was cut by 1 base and J by 1 base, with 11 bases left in between. Germline V gives CDR1 SGHRS, CDR2 YFSETQ. CDR3 length equals 15 residues. The CDR3, as DNA: TGCGCCAGCAGCTTGCAAGGCGGGGTCCAAGAGACCCAGTACTTC. It encodes CASSLQGGVQETQYF.

The J gene is TRBJ2-7, the V gene TRBV5-4, with no clear D. The CDR3 loop spans 13 amino acids. V lost 2 bases, J lost 6 bases, and 12 bases lay in between. Per the germline V gene, CDR1 is SGHNT and CDR2 is YYREEE (reference sequence). The DNA for the CDR3 is TGTGCCAGCAGCTTCGGAGAAGCCTCCGAGCAGTACTTC. Translation: CASSFGEASEQYF.

This clonotype showed up many times. The rearrangement links TRBV3-1 to TRBJ2-7; D not resolved. Germline CDR1 LGHDT, CDR2 YNNKEL (reference sequence). Trimming removed 2 bases from V and 6 bases from J, with 11 bases in between. The CDR3 extends over 13 amino acids. The CDR3 DNA sequence: TGTGCCAGCAGCCAACAACGGCGCGGCGAGCAGTACTTC. This sequence encodes CASSQQRRGEQYF.

This clonotype was recorded a few times. The chain joins TRBV3-1 to TRBJ1-2; no clear D gene. Germline V CDR1 and CDR2: LGHDT, YNNKEL (reference sequence). The V end was cut by 1 base, the J end by 3 bases, with 6 bases between. The CDR3 is 13 residues long. The CDR3, as DNA: TGTGCCAGCAGCCAAGTGACACACTATGGCTACACCTTC. This gives the protein CASSQVTHYGYTF. The whole variable domain, filled in from reference TRBV3-1 and TRBJ1-2, reads DTAVSQTPKYLVTQMGNDKSIKCEQNLGHDTMYWYKQDSKKFLKIMFSYNNKELIINETVPNRFSPKSPDKAHLNLHINSLELGDSAVYFCASSQVTHYGYTFGSGTRLTVV.